This T cell receptor beta chain was identified in a study of cytomegalovirus exposure and HLA in healthy donors. The study's findings and limits: In a later analysis, the majority of CMV-associated beta chains seemingly showed HLA restriction.

Of note for this clone: Its antigen is currently unknown.

The CDR3 loop spans 13 amino acids. The junction had 1 base not matched to a gene; V was cut back by 0 bases and J by 5 bases. Germline CDR1 KGHSH, CDR2 LQKENI. Both 60 Vbeta primers and 13 Jbeta primers went into the PCR. The protocol was immunoSEQ multiplex PCR, while the TCRdb copy is restricted to in-frame clones and leaves out a portion. This table holds 150,000 or so clones, over 75% found once. The sequenced sample was PBMCs. V and J are TRBV18 and TRBJ2-7; 7 nucleotides align to TRBD1. This receptor was obtained from a man over 45 in good health and CMV-seronegative. Here the CDR3 DNA reads TGTGCCAGCTCACCACCCGGACAGGACGAGCAGTACTTC. It yields the protein CASSPPGQDEQYF. Full variable domain (remainder filled in from reference TRBV18 and TRBJ2-7): NAGVMQNPRHLVRRRGQEARLRCSPMKGHSHVYWYRQLPEEGLKFMVYLQKENIIDESGMPKERFSAEFPKEGPSILRIQQVVRGDSAAYFCASSPPGQDEQYFGPGTRLTVT.